What follows are 27 T cell receptor beta chains derived from one specimen sequenced in a study of blood T cell repertoires in COVID-19. Clones were read by immunoSEQ multiplex PCR, and TCRdb kept only the in-frame ones, dropping some. The data show over 100,000 clones, with approximately 80% seen just once and more than 4.5% held by the top ten. Input material: peripheral blood. These receptors were obtained from a woman in her 70s with acute or convalescent COVID-19.

This clone was seen just once. The chain couples TRBV7-9 to TRBJ2-7, with D possibly matching TRBD1 (5 bases). With 3 bases removed from V and 1 base from J, the gap between germline ends came to 7 bases. The CDR3 loop spans 13 amino acids. CDR1 is SEHNR and CDR2 is FQNEAQ in the germline V gene (reference sequence). CDR3 sequence reads: CASSLDTSYEQYF. In nucleotides, the CDR3 is TGTGCCAGCAGCTTGGACACTTCCTACGAGCAGTACTTC.

This clone was picked up a small number of times. J is TRBJ1-2 and V is TRBV27; perhaps TRBD1 as D (5 bases). The CDR3 has 15 amino acids. V was cut by 6 bases and J by 7 bases, with 21 bases left in between. Per the germline V gene, CDR1 is MNHEY and CDR2 is SMNVEV (reference sequence). In nucleotides, the CDR3 is TGTGCCAGCAGCCTCGGACAAGGGATGGGTGTTGGCTACACCTTC. Residues: CASSLGQGMGVGYTF.

The chain employs TRBV7-3 and TRBJ1-2, with TRBD1 as a possible D gene (6 bases). V lost 5 bases to trimming and J lost 5 bases, with 12 bases between them. CDR1 is SGHTA, CDR2 FQGTGA, per germline. The CDR3 loop spans 13 amino acids. CDR3 DNA sequence: TGTGCCAGCAGCCCAGGAACAGGGTATGGCTACACCTTC. Its translation: CASSPGTGYGYTF.

V and J are TRBV30 and TRBJ1-4; D might be TRBD1 (5 bases). The CDR3 runs 17 residues. Looked up from germline, CDR1 is GTSNPN and CDR2 is SVGIG (reference sequence). Trimming took off 1 base at V and 4 bases at J, with 19 bases between the two ends. DNA of the CDR3: TGTGCCTGGAGTGGGCTTACAGGACGGACAATTAATGAAAAACTGTTTTTT. It encodes CAWSGLTGRTINEKLFF.

The V call is TRBV18, the J call TRBJ2-2; maybe TRBD2 (5 bases). Trimming cost V 2 bases and J 6 bases, with 7 bases left between them. The germline gives CDR1 KGHSH, CDR2 LQKENI. CDR3 length: 13 amino acids. As DNA, the CDR3 is TGTGCCAGCTCACCAAGGGAGTCCGGGGAGCTGTTTTTT. Protein product: CASSPRESGELFF.

The rearrangement joins TRBV7-2 to TRBJ1-1, with a weak D call TRBD1 (6 bases). The CDR3 covers 13 residues. Germline loops: CDR1 SGHTA, CDR2 FQGNSA. The V gene lost 2 bases and the J gene lost 11 bases, with 15 bases spanning the gap. As DNA, the CDR3 is TGTGCCAGCAGCTTACTAGGGGGACGTTGGGCTTTCTTT. Protein product: CASSLLGGRWAFF.

The DNA for the CDR3 is TGCGCCAGCAGCCTATCATTGGGTTCCTCCGGGACAGGGCATGAGCAGTTCTTC. It codes for CASSLSLGSSGTGHEQFF. The chain has TRBV5-1 and TRBJ2-1; 9 bases line up with TRBD1. Losses at the gene ends were 4 bases for V and 8 bases for J; bases not matched to a gene: 19. The CDR3 runs to 18 residues. Germline V CDR1 and CDR2: SGHRS, YFSETQ.

The rearrangement uses TRBV11-3 and TRBJ1-1; D unclear. V lost 7 bases to trimming and J lost 1 base, with 13 bases between them. The CDR3 totals 14 residues. In germline, CDR1 is SGHNT, CDR2 YENEEA. CDR3 amino acids: CASTLGAGNTEAFF. The CDR3, as DNA: TGTGCCAGCACCCTGGGAGCAGGGAACACTGAAGCTTTCTTT. The full variable domain, with the rest looked up from reference TRBV11-3 and TRBJ1-1, is EAGVVQSPRYKIIEKKQPVAFWCNPISGHNTLYWYLQNLGQGPELLIRYENEEAVDDSQLPKDRFSAERLKGVDSTLKIQPAELGDSAVYLCASTLGAGNTEAFFGQGTRLTVV.

The chain has TRBV19 and TRBJ1-5; D is possibly TRBD1 (6 bases). The V gene lost 3 bases and the J gene lost 1 base, with 10 bases spanning the gap. The germline V gene encodes CDR1 LNHDA and CDR2 SQIVND (reference sequence). CDR3 length: 15 amino acids. Here the CDR3 DNA reads TGTGCCAGTAGTATTATGGGACAAAGCAATCAGCCCCAGCATTTT. Its protein is CASSIMGQSNQPQHF.

V and J are TRBV7-9 and TRBJ1-1; 7 bases map to TRBD1. The V and J ends lost 5 bases and 4 bases, in that order; junction bases with no gene match: 4. Germline CDR1 reads SEHNR; CDR2 reads FQNEAQ (reference sequence). This CDR3 is 13 amino acids long. In DNA form, the CDR3 reads TGTGCCAGCAGCCGGGACAGCAGCACTGAAGCTTTCTTT. Its protein is CASSRDSSTEAFF.

The chain uses TRBV19 and TRBJ1-5; 7 bases are shared with TRBD1. This CDR3 has 14 residues. With V trimmed by 3 bases and J by 6 bases, 5 bases remained unmatched. Germline CDR1 and CDR2: LNHDA and SQIVND (reference sequence). The chain's CDR3 is CASSIPGGLQPQHF. CDR3 coding DNA: TGTGCCAGTAGTATCCCAGGGGGGCTTCAGCCCCAGCATTTT. Drawing the rest from reference TRBV19 and TRBJ1-5, the complete variable domain is DGGITQSPKYLFRKEGQNVTLSCEQNLNHDAMYWYRQDPGQGLRLIYYSQIVNDFQKGDIAEGYSVSREKKESFPLTVTSAQKNPTAFYLCASSIPGGLQPQHFGDGTRLSIL.

Concerning this clone itself: Mismatch with germline at one junction end may stem from a read error. The chain couples TRBV7-2 to TRBJ1-2; 8 positions agree with TRBD1. The CDR3 is 16 residues long. CDR1 is SGHTA, CDR2 FQGNSA, per germline. As DNA, the CDR3 is TGCTCATCAAATCCGGCAGGGGGCGGTATGGGGTATGGCTACACCTTC. It translates to CSSNPAGGGMGYGYTF.

The chain has TRBV7-2 and TRBJ2-3; D is unclear. This CDR3 has 14 residues. The germline V gene has CDR1 SGHTA and CDR2 FQGNSA. V was shortened by 5 bases and J by 0 bases, with 9 bases between the two germline ends. This CDR3 reads CASSQRTSTDTQYF. CDR3 sequence (DNA): TGTGCCAGCAGCCAAAGAACTAGCACAGATACGCAGTATTTT.

The gene calls are TRBV11-3 and TRBJ2-1; 11 bases match TRBD2. Germline V gene data show CDR1 as SGHNT and CDR2 as YENEEA. V shed 1 base and J 8 bases; nucleotides not matched to a gene: 13. The CDR3 totals 18 residues. The CDR3 spells CASSLVNIAGGRKYEQFF. In DNA, the CDR3 is TGTGCCAGCAGCTTAGTAAACATAGCGGGGGGGCGTAAGTATGAGCAGTTCTTC.

The rearrangement uses TRBV7-8 and TRBJ1-3; 7 bases are shared with TRBD1. The J segment lost 4 bases and the V segment lost 2 bases, leaving 2 bases of the junction unmatched. CDR3 length equals 14 residues. Germline V gene data show CDR1 as SGHVS and CDR2 as FQNEAQ. This chain's CDR3 is CASSLPRGGNTIYF. The CDR3 DNA reads as TGTGCCAGCAGCTTACCCAGGGGGGGAAACACCATATATTTT. Using reference TRBV7-8 and TRBJ1-3 for the parts outside the CDR3, the full variable domain is GAGVSQSPRYKVAKRGQDVALRCDPISGHVSLFWYQQALGQGPEFLTYFQNEAQLDKSGLPSDRFFAERPEGSVSTLKIQRTQQEDSAVYLCASSLPRGGNTIYFGEGSWLTVV.

The chain is built from TRBV6-5 and TRBJ2-7, with D possibly matching TRBD1 (6 bases). V lost 0 bases, J lost 0 bases, and 12 bases lay in between. Germline CDR1 MNHEY, CDR2 SVGAGI. This CDR3 spans 16 amino acids. The CDR3, as DNA: TGTGCCAGCAGTTACTCGGACAGCCACTACTCCTACGAGCAGTACGTC. Translation gives CASSYSDSHYSYEQYV.

This chain uses TRBV5-1 with TRBJ2-5; D not resolved. The V gene lost 0 bases and the J gene lost 1 base, with 7 bases spanning the gap. CDR1 and CDR2 (germline): SGHRS, YFSETQ. The CDR3 covers 14 residues. CDR3 loop: CASSLGAFQETQYF. The CDR3 DNA reads TGCGCCAGCAGCTTGGGAGCGTTCCAAGAGACCCAGTACTTC.

CDR3 sequence reads: CASSPPTGQQNIQYF. The CDR3 nucleotides read TGTGCCAGCTCACCCCCGACTGGACAGCAAAACATTCAGTACTTC. The chain uses TRBV18 and TRBJ2-4, with D possibly TRBD1 on 6 matching bases. V was cut by 3 bases and J by 5 bases, with 14 bases left in between. The germline V gene encodes CDR1 KGHSH and CDR2 LQKENI. There are 15 residues in the CDR3.

The rearrangement uses TRBV6-5 and TRBJ2-3; D perhaps matches TRBD2 (6 bases). This CDR3 is built from 15 residues. Trimming pared 7 bases from V and 0 bases from J, leaving 14 bases between. Germline assignment: CDR1 MNHEY and CDR2 SVGAGI. The DNA for the CDR3 is TGTGCCAGCACGGGGGTTCCCGCGAGCACAGATACGCAGTATTTT. It is translated as CASTGVPASTDTQYF.

CDR3 region: CASSLESGAGNTIYF. The CDR3 region has the DNA TGTGCCAGCAGCTTAGAATCAGGGGCTGGAAACACCATATATTTT. The rearrangement joins TRBV7-2 to TRBJ1-3; maybe TRBD1 (6 bases). Trimming removed 1 base at V and 2 bases at J, with 9 bases between. CDR3 length equals 15 residues. Looked up from germline, CDR1 is SGHTA and CDR2 is FQGNSA. The full variable domain, completed using reference TRBV7-2 and TRBJ1-3, is GAGVSQSPSNKVTEKGKDVELRCDPISGHTALYWYRQSLGQGLEFLIYFQGNSAPDKSGLPSDRFSAERTGGSVSTLTIQRTQQEDSAVYLCASSLESGAGNTIYFGEGSWLTVV.

This chain links TRBV19 with TRBJ2-5; no reliable D call. V gave up 6 bases and J gave up 7 bases, with 21 bases separating them. The V gene's germline CDR1 is LNHDA and CDR2 SQIVND (reference sequence). This CDR3 contains 15 residues. Here the CDR3 DNA reads TGTGCCAGTAGATCCGCAACCCTCCAAGAGTGGACCCAGTACTTC. Amino acid sequence: CASRSATLQEWTQYF.

V usage is TRBV5-1 and J usage is TRBJ1-2; 9 nucleotides agree with TRBD1. The germline V gene encodes CDR1 SGHRS and CDR2 YFSETQ. CDR3 size: 14 residues. Trimming at V came to 4 bases and at J to 5 bases, leaving 6 bases not matched to a gene. The chain's CDR3 is CASSPQGAAYGYTF. CDR3 coding DNA: TGCGCCAGCAGCCCACAGGGGGCGGCGTATGGCTACACCTTC.

The chain carries TRBV30 and TRBJ1-2; weak D call: TRBD1 (6 bases). This CDR3 is built from 15 residues. Trimming removed 3 bases from V and 8 bases from J, with 22 bases in between. CDR1 GTSNPN and CDR2 SVGIG come from the germline V gene (reference sequence). CDR3 DNA: TGTGCCTGGAGCGCAGCGGGACACCGGAGAGGCGGCTACACCTTC. Translation gives CAWSAAGHRRGGYTF.

V usage is TRBV20-1 and J usage is TRBJ2-1; TRBD2 matches 11 bases. The CDR3 totals 14 residues. The junction had 7 bases not matched to a gene; V was cut back by 3 bases and J by 9 bases. The germline gives CDR1 DFQATT, CDR2 SNEGSKA (reference sequence). The CDR3 here is CSASGSGGAVEQFF. CDR3 nucleotide sequence: TGCAGTGCTAGTGGTAGCGGGGGGGCAGTTGAGCAGTTCTTC.

The table lists this clone with a few counts. The rearrangement links TRBV7-8 to TRBJ1-5; 8 nucleotides match TRBD1. Germline loops: CDR1 SGHVS, CDR2 FQNEAQ. The CDR3 has 14 amino acids. V was pared by 2 bases and J by 7 bases, with 4 bases of the junction left unmatched. The CDR3 reads CASSLWTGQQPQHF. As DNA, the CDR3 is TGTGCCAGCAGCTTATGGACAGGGCAACAGCCCCAGCATTTT.

V gene TRBV25-1 combines with J gene TRBJ1-2, with TRBD1 matching over 7 bases. This CDR3 spans 17 amino acids. Per germline, CDR1 MGHDK and CDR2 SYGVNS. After removal of 5 bases from V and 3 bases from J, the junction contained 15 bases not matched to a gene. The CDR3 sequence is CASSPGDPGTDDYGYTF. CDR3 in DNA: TGTGCCAGCAGTCCTGGGGACCCCGGGACAGACGACTATGGCTACACCTTC.

V gene TRBV18 combines with J gene TRBJ1-2; 9 bases match TRBD1. Looked up from germline, CDR1 is KGHSH and CDR2 is LQKENI. V lost 6 bases and J lost 6; bases outside the gene matches: 5. The CDR3 totals 13 residues. Here the CDR3 reads CASSPGQGDGYTF. The DNA of the CDR3 is TGTGCCAGCTCGCCGGGACAGGGAGATGGCTACACCTTC.